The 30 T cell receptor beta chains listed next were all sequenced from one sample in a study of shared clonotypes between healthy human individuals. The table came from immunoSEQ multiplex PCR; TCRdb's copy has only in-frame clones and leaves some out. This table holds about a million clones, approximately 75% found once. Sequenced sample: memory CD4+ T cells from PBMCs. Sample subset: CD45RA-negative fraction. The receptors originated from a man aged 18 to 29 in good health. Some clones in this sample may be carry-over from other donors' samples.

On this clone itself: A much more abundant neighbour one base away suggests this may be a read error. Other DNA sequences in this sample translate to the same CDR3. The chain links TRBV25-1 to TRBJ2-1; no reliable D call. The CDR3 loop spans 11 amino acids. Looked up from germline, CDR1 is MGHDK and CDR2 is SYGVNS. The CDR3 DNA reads TGTGCCAGCAGCGAATACAATGAGCAGTTCTTC. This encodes CASSEYNEQFF.

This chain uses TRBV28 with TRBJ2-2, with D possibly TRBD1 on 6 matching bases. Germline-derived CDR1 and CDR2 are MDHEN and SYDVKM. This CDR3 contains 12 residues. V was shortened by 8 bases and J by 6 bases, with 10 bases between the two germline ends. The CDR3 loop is CASVQGPGELFF. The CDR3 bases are TGTGCCAGCGTACAGGGTCCCGGGGAGCTGTTTTTT.

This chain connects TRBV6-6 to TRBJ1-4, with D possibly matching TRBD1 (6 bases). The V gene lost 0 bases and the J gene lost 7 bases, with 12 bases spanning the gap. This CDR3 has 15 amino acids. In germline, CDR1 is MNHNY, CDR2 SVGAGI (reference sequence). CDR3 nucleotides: TGTGCCAGCAGTTACTCGACAGGAGGAGGTGAAAAACTGTTTTTT. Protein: CASSYSTGGGEKLFF.

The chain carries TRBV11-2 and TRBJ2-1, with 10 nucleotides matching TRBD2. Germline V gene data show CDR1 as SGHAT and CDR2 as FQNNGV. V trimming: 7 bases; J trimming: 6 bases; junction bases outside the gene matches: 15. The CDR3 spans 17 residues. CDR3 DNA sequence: TGTGCCAGCACCCCAGGGACTAGCGCTTGGTGGAGCAATGAGCAGTTCTTC. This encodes CASTPGTSAWWSNEQFF. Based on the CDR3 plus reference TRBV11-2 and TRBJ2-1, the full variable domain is EAGVAQSPRYKIIEKRQSVAFWCNPISGHATLYWYQQILGQGPKLLIQFQNNGVVDDSQLPKDRFSAERLKGVDSTLKIQPAKLEDSAVYLCASTPGTSAWWSNEQFFGPGTRLTVL.

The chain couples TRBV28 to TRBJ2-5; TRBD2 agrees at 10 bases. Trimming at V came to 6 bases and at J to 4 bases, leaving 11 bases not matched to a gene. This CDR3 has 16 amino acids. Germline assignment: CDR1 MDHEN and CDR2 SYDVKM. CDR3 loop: CASSTPVAGGLETQYF. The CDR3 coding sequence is TGTGCCAGCAGCACACCCGTAGCGGGAGGATTAGAGACCCAGTACTTC.

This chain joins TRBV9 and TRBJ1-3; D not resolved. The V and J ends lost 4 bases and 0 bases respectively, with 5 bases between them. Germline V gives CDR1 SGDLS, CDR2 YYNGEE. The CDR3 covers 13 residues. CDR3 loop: CASSLGSGNTIYF. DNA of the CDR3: TGTGCCAGCAGCCTTGGCTCTGGAAACACCATATATTTT.

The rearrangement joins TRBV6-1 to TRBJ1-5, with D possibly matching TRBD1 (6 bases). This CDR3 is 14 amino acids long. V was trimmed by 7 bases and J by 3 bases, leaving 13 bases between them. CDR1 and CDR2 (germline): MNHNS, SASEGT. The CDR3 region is CASTFDRYNQPQHF. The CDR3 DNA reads TGTGCCAGCACCTTCGACAGGTACAATCAGCCCCAGCATTTT.

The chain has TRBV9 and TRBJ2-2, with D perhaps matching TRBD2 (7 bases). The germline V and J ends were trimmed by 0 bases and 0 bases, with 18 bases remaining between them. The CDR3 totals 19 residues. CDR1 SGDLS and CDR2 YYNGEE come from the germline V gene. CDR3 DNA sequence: TGTGCCAGCAGCGTAGGGAGGGGGAGGGCCATAGCGAACACCGGGGAGCTGTTTTTT. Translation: CASSVGRGRAIANTGELFF.

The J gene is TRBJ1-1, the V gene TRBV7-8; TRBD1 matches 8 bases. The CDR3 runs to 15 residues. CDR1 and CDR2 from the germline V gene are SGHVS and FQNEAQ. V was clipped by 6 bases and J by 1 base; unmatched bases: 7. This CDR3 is CASRHRDRWNTEAFF. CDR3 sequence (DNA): TGTGCCAGCAGACATAGGGACAGGTGGAACACTGAAGCTTTCTTT.

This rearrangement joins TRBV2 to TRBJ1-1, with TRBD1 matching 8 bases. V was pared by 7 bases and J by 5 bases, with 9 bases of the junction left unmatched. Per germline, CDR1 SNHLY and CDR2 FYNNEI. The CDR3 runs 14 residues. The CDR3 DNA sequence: TGTGCCAGCACCTCGGACAGGGTCGAGACTGAAGCTTTCTTT. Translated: CASTSDRVETEAFF.

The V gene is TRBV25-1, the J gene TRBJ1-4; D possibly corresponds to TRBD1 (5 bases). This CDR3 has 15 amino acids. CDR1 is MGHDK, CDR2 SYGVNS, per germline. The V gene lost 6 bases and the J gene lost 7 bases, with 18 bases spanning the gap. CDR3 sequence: CASSSSPGLGEKLFF. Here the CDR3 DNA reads TGTGCCAGCAGCTCCTCCCCGGGGCTTGGTGAAAAACTGTTTTTT.

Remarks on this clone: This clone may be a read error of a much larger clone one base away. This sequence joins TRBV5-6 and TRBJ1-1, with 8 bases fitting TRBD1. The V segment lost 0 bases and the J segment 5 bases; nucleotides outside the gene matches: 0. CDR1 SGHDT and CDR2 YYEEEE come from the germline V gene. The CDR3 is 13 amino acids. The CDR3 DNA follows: TGTGCCAGCAGCTTGGACAGGGGGACTGAAGCTTTCTTT. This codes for CASSLDRGTEAFF.

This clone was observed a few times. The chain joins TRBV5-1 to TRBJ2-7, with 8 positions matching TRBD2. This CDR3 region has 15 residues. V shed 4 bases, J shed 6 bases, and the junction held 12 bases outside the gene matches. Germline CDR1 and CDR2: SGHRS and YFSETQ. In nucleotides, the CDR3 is TGCGCCAGCAGCATAAATCCGGGACTAGAATCCGAGCAGTACTTC. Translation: CASSINPGLESEQYF.

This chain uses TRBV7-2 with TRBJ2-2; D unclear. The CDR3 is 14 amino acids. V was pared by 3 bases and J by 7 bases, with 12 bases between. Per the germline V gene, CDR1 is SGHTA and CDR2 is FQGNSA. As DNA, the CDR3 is TGTGCCAGCAGCTTTAGATCGGAAGGCGGGGAGCTGTTTTTT. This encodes CASSFRSEGGELFF.

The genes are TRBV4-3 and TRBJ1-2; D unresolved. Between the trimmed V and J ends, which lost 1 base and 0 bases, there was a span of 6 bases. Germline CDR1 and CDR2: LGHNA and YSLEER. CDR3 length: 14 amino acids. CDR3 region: CASSQGAANYGYTF. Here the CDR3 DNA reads TGCGCCAGCAGCCAAGGGGCAGCTAACTATGGCTACACCTTC.

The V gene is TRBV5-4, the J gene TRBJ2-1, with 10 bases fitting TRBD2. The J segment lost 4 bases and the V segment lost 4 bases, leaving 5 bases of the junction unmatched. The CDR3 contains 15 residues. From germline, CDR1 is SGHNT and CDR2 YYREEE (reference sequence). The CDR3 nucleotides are TGTGCCAGCAGCCCCCCTAGCGGGAGTTACAATGAGCAGTTCTTC. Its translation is CASSPPSGSYNEQFF.

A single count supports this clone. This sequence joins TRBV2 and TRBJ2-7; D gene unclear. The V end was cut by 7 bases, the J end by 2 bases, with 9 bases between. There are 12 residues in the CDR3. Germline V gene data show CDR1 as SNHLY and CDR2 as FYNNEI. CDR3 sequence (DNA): TGTGCCAGCAAGACGCTAGCCTACGAGCAGTACTTC. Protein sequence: CASKTLAYEQYF.

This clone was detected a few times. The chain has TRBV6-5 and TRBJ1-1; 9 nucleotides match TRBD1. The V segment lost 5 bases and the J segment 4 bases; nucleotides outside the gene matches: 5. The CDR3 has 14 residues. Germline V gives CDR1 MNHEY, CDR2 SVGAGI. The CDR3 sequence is CASSTQGAFTEAFF. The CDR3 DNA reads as TGTGCCAGCAGTACACAGGGGGCATTCACTGAAGCTTTCTTT.

The CDR3: CASSPPKGRGTEAFF. CDR3 bases: TGTGCCAGCTCACCACCTAAAGGGAGAGGCACTGAAGCTTTCTTT. The chain has TRBV18 and TRBJ1-1; D is ambiguous. There are 15 residues in the CDR3. The V gene's germline CDR1 is KGHSH and CDR2 LQKENI. Trimming removed 0 bases from V and 4 bases from J, with 12 bases in between.

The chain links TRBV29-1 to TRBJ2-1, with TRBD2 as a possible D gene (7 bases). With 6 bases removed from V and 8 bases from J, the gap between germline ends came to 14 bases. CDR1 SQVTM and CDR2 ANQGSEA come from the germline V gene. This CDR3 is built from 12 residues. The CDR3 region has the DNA TGCAGCGTGAGGGGGGGTTTGGATGAGCAGTTCTTC. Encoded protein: CSVRGGLDEQFF.

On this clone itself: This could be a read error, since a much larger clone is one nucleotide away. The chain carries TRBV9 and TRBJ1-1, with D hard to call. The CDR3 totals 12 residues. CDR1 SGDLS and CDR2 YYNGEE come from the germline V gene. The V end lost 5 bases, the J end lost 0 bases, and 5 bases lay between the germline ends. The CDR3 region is CASSDLNTEAFF. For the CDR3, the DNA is TGTGCCAGCAGTGATCTGAACACTGAAGCTTTCTTT. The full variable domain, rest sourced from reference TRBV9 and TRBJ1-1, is DSGVTQTPKHLITATGQRVTLRCSPRSGDLSVYWYQQSLDQGLQFLIQYYNGEERAKGNILERFSAQQFPDLHSELNLSSLELGDSALYFCASSDLNTEAFFGQGTRLTVV.

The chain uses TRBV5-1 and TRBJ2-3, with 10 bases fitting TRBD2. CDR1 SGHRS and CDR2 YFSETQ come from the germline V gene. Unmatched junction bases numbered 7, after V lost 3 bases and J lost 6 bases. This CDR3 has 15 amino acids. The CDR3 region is CASSYSSGSSDTQYF. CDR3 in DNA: TGCGCCAGCAGCTACTCTAGCGGGAGTAGCGATACGCAGTATTTT.

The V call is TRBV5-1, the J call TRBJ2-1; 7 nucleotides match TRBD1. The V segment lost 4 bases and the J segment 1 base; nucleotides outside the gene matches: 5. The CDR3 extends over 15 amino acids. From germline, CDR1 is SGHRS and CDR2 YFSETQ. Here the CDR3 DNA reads TGCGCCAGCAGCGCCACAGGGGTTTCCTACAATGAGCAGTTCTTC. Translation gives CASSATGVSYNEQFF. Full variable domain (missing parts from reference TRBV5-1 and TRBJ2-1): KAGVTQTPRYLIKTRGQQVTLSCSPISGHRSVSWYQQTPGQGLQFLFEYFSETQRNKGNFPGRFSGRQFSNSRSEMNVSTLELGDSALYLCASSATGVSYNEQFFGPGTRLTVL.

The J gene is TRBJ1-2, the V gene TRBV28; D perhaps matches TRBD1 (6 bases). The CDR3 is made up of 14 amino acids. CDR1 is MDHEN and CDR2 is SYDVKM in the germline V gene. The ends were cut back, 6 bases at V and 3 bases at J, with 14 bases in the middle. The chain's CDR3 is CASSPAGGDYGYTF. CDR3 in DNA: TGTGCCAGCAGCCCCGCGGGGGGCGACTATGGCTACACCTTC.

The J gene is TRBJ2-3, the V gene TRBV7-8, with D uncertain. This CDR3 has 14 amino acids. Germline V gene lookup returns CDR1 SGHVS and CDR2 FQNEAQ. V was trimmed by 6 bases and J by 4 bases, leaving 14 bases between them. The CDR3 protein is CASRPDLTPDTQYF. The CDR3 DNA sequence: TGTGCCAGCAGGCCCGACCTGACCCCAGATACGCAGTATTTT.

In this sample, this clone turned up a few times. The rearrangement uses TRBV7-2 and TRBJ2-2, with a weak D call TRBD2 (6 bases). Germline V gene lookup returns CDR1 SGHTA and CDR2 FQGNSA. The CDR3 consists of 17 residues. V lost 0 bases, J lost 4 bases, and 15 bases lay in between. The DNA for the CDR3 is TGTGCCAGCAGCTTAGCGTTGGGCGGGGTAGGCACCGGGGAGCTGTTTTTT. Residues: CASSLALGGVGTGELFF.

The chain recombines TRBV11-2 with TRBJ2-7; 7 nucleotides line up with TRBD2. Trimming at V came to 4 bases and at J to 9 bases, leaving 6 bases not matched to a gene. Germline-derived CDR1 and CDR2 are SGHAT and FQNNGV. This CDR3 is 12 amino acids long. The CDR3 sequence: CASSSSGLRQYF. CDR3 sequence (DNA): TGTGCCAGCAGCTCCTCGGGACTAAGGCAGTACTTC.

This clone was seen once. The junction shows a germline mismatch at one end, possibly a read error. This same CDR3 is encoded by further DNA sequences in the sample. Here the CDR3 reads CASSQDLNSWGGTNEKLFF. CDR3 DNA sequence: TGTGCAAGCAGCCAAGATCTTAATTCGTGGGGTGGGACTAATGAAAAACTGTTTTTT. V is TRBV4-2 and J is TRBJ1-4; no definite D call. The V gene's germline CDR1 is LGHNA and CDR2 YNFKEQ. The CDR3 has 19 residues.

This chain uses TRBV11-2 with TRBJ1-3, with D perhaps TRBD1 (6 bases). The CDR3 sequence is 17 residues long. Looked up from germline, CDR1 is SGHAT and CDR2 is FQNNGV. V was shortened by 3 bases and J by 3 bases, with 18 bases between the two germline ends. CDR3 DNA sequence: TGTGCCAGCAGCTTGGCGTCTAGGGGGGGGCTTGGAAACACCATATATTTT. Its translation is CASSLASRGGLGNTIYF.

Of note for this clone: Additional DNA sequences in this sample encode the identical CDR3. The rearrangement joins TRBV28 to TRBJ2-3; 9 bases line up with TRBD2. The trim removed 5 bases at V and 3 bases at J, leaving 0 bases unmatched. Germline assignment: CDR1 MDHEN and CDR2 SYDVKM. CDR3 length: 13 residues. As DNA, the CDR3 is TGTGCCAGCAGTACTAGCGGGACAGATACGCAGTATTTT. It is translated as CASSTSGTDTQYF.